Here is one TCR beta chain with its context. Its antigen is unknown. Averaging approximately 110 mL, one heparinised blood draw came from each individual donor. Reverse transcription of all isolated RNA meant that expressed TCRB transcripts were sequenced. Here immunoSEQ multiplex PCR was the method, and the copy in TCRdb shows in-frame clones only, minus some. Among some 150,000 clones listed, 40% to 60% were seen once. The data originate from a study of beta chain features in type 1 diabetes. Study observations and caveats: Across all four CD4+ subsets, people with type 1 diabetes showed modestly shorter TCRB CDR3s. In type 1 diabetes patients, VDJ junctions had fewer insertions; deletions at these junctions were more frequent.

CDR1 is SGHRS and CDR2 is YFSETQ in the germline V gene. The CDR3 has 14 amino acids. Trimming took 5 bases from V and 4 from J, leaving 15 bases between them. This chain connects TRBV5-1 to TRBJ1-2; D might be TRBD1 (5 bases). The clonotype was recovered from a man younger than 35 in good health. Input material: Tregs from blood. CDR3 DNA: TGCGCCAGCAGGAGTACAGGACCCATCTATGGCTACACCTTC. Its protein is CASRSTGPIYGYTF.